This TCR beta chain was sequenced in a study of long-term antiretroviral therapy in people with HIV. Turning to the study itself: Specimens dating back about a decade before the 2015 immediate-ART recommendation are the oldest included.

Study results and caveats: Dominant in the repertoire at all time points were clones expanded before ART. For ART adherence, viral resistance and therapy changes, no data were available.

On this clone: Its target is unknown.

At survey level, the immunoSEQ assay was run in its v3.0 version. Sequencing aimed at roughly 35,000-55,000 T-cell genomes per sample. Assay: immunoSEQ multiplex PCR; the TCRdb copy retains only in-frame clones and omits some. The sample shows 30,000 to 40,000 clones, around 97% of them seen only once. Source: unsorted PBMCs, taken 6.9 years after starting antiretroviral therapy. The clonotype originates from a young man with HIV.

CDR3 DNA sequence: TGTGCCAGCAGCGCAATGGTGGAGGGAGATACGCAGTATTTT. It codes for CASSAMVEGDTQYF. The rearrangement links TRBV7-2 to TRBJ2-3; D is possibly TRBD2 (6 bases). V was trimmed by 5 bases and J by 5 bases, leaving 14 bases between them. Germline CDR1 reads SGHTA; CDR2 reads FQGNSA. CDR3 length equals 14 residues.